The sequence of this T cell receptor beta chain was determined in a study of blood T cell repertoires in COVID-19. Across the study: The United States, Italy and Spain were the sources of the acute and convalescent COVID-19 samples. Nucleic acid was either cDNA or gDNA, and it came from T cells, B-cell-depleted T cells, or PBMCs.

Original processing methods: Estimated nucleated cell counts came from reference gene primer amplification. Produced via immunoSEQ multiplex PCR; TCRdb's table is partial and in-frame only. V and J calls and clone size are given by that table; D and trimming were obtained from the DNA. The table records under 150,000 clones, 85% of them present only once. The sequenced sample consisted of peripheral blood. The TCR was taken from a human donor in a cohort sampled during active COVID-19.

In nucleotides, the CDR3 is TGTGCCAGCAGCTTACCCGGGACTAGAAATACCGGGGAGCTGTTTTTT. This translates into CASSLPGTRNTGELFF. The chain couples TRBV7-2 to TRBJ2-2; 8 nucleotides align to TRBD2. J was trimmed by 5 bases and V by 2 bases; bases with no gene match: 7. Germline-derived CDR1 and CDR2 are SGHTA and FQGNSA. The CDR3 contains 16 residues.